Detailed here is one T cell receptor (beta chain). Its antigen is unknown. As to treatment: approximately nine-day PBMC culture with coronavirus spike peptide pools or control peptides (ViraFEST assay). CDR3 length: 14 amino acids. Germline CDR1 SGHRS, CDR2 YFSETQ. V lost 3 bases to trimming and J lost 4 bases; unmatched junction nucleotides: 4. This entry belongs to a study of vaccination and CD4 T cells after COVID-19. Study context: The study enrolled six male and four female convalescents, two of whom were Hispanic. Post-COVID samples were collected a median about 94 days following diagnosis, spanning 35 to 161.

Cultured CD4+ T-cell DNA underwent Oncomine TCR Beta short-read sequencing. Cultured CD4+ T cells were the source of extracted genomic DNA. In TCRdb, the PCR reads were re-called with MiXCR into one record per CDR3 protein. This table holds over 10,000 distinct CDR3 sequences, 45% to 55% found once. The clonotype was recovered from a human donor with COVID-19. The material was cultured CD4+ T cells from blood, obtained after SARS-CoV-2 vaccination. The chain combines TRBV5-1 with TRBJ1-1, with 9 nucleotides matching TRBD1. The CDR3 sequence is CASSWGQGATEAFF. In DNA form, the CDR3 reads TGCGCCAGCAGCTGGGGACAGGGAGCCACTGAAGCTTTCTTT.